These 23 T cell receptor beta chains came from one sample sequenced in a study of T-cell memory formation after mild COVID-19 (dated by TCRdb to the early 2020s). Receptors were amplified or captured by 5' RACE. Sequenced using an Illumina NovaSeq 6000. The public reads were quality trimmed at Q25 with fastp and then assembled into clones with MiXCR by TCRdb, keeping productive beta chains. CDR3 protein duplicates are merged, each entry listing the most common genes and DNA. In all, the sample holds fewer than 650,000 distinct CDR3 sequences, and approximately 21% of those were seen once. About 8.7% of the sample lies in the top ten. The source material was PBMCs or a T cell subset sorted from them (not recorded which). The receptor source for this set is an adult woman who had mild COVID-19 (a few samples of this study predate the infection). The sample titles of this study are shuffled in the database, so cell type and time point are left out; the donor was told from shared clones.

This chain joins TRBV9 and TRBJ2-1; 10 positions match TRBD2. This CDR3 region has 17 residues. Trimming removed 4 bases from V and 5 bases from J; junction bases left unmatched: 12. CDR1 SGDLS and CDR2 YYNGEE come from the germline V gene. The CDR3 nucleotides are TGTGCCAGCAGCCCAAGCCCAGCGGGAGGGTCCCACAATGAGCAGTTCTTC. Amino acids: CASSPSPAGGSHNEQFF.

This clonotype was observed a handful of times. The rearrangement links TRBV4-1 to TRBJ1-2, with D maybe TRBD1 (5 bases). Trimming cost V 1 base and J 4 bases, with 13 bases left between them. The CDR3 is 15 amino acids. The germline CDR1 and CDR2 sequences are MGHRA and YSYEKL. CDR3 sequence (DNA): TGCGCCAGCAGCCAAGTTGAGGGGAATTCCTATGGCTACACCTTC. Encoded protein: CASSQVEGNSYGYTF.

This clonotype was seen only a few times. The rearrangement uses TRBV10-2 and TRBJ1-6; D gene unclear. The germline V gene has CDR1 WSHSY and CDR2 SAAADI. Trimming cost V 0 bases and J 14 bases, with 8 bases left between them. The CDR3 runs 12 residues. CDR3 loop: CASSESYSALHF. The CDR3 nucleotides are TGCGCCAGCAGTGAGTCCTATTCGGCCCTCCACTTT.

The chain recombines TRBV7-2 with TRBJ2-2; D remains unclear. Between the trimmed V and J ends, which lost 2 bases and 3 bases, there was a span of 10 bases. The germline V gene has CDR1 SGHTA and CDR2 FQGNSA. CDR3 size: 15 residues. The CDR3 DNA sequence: TGTGCCAGCAGCTTAAGGCGGACCGACACCGGGGAGCTGTTTTTT. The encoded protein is CASSLRRTDTGELFF.

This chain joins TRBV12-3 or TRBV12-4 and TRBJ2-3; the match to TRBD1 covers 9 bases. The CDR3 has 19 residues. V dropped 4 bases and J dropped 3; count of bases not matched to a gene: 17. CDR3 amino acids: CASSSTGVEGTGSTDTQYF. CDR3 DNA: TGTGCCAGCAGTTCGACCGGAGTAGAAGGGACAGGGTCGACAGATACGCAGTATTTT.

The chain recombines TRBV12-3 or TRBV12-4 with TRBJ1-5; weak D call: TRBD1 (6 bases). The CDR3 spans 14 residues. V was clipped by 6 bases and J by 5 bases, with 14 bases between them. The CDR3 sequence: CASRTTGLDQPQHF. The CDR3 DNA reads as TGTGCCAGCAGAACCACAGGGTTAGATCAGCCCCAGCATTTT.

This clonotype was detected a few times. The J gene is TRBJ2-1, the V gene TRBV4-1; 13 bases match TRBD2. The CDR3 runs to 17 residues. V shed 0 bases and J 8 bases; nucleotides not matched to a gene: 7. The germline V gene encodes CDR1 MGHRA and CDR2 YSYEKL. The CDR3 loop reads CASSQDRLAGGVDEQFF. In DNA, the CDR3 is TGCGCCAGCAGCCAAGATCGACTAGCGGGAGGTGTAGATGAGCAGTTCTTC.

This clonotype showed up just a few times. CDR3 DNA: TGTGCCAGCAGTTACATTTCCTGGAACGAGCAGTACTTC. Its translation is CASSYISWNEQYF. The chain links TRBV6-2 or TRBV6-3 to TRBJ2-7; D gene uncertain. V gave up 2 bases and J gave up 5 bases, with 10 bases separating them. Germline V gene sequence: CDR1 MNHEY, CDR2 SVGEGT. The CDR3 has 13 residues.

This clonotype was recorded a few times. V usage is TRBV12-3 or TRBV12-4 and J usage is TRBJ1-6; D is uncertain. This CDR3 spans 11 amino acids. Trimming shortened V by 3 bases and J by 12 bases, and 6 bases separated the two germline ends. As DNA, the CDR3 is TGTGCCAGCAGTTTGGTAGAACCCCTCCACTTT. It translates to CASSLVEPLHF.

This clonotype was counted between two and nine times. The CDR3 loop is CASSRDSKGETQYF. The CDR3 DNA is TGTGCCAGCTCTCGGGACTCCAAGGGGGAGACCCAGTACTTC. The chain uses TRBV18 and TRBJ2-5, with a weak D call TRBD2 (6 bases). CDR3 size: 14 residues. V lost 6 bases to trimming and J lost 5 bases, with 16 bases between them. Germline CDR1 KGHSH, CDR2 LQKENI.

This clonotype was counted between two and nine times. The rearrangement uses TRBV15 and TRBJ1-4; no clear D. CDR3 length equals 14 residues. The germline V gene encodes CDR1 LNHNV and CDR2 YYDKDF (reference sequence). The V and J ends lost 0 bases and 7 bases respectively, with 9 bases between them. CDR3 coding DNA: TGTGCCACCAGCAGAGATGTCTCGGGTGAAAAACTGTTTTTT. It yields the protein CATSRDVSGEKLFF.

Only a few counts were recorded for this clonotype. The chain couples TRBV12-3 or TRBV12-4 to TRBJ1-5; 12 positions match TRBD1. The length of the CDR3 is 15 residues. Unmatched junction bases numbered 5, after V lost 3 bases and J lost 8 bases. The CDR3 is CASSFPGTGGKPQHF. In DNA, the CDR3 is TGTGCCAGCAGTTTCCCCGGGACAGGGGGCAAGCCCCAGCATTTT.

For the CDR3, the DNA is TGTGCCAGCAGTTACGGGGCCGCTTACAATGAGCAGTTCTTC. It encodes CASSYGAAYNEQFF. This chain uses TRBV6-2 or TRBV6-3 with TRBJ2-1; D might be TRBD1 (5 bases). The CDR3 is 14 amino acids. Germline CDR1 is MNHEY and CDR2 is SVGEGT. Trimming cost V 2 bases and J 4 bases, with 9 bases left between them.

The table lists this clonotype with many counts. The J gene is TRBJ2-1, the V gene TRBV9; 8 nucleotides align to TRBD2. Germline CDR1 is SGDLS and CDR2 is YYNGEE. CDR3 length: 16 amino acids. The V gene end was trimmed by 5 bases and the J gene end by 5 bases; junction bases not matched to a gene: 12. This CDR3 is CASSAPGLAGDNEQFF. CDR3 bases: TGTGCCAGCAGTGCACCGGGGCTAGCGGGTGACAATGAGCAGTTCTTC.

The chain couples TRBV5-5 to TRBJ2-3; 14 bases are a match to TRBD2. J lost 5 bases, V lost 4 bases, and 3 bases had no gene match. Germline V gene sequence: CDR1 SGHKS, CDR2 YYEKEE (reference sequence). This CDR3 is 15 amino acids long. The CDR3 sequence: CASSAGLAGGDTQYF. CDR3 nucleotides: TGTGCCAGCAGCGCCGGACTAGCGGGAGGAGATACGCAGTATTTT.

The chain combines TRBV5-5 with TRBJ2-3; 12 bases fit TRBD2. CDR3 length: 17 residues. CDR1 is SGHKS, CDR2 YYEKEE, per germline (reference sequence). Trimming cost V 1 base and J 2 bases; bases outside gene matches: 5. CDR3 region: CASSLRTSGTLTDTQYF. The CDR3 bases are TGTGCCAGCAGCTTGAGGACTAGCGGGACCCTCACAGATACGCAGTATTTT.

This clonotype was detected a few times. In DNA form, the CDR3 reads TGTGCCACCAGCAGTCCTTCTGGAGGGGGGCAGTTCTTC. Translation: CATSSPSGGGQFF. The chain employs TRBV15 and TRBJ2-1; tentatively, D is TRBD1 or TRBD2 (6 bases each). The CDR3 has 13 residues. The germline gives CDR1 LNHNV, CDR2 YYDKDF (reference sequence). The V end was cut by 3 bases, the J end by 12 bases, with 15 bases between.

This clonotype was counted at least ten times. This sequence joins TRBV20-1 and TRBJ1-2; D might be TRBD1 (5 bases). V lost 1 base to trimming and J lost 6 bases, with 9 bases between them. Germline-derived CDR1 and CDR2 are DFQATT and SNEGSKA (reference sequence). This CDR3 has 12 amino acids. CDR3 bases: TGCAGTGCTAGAGTTCCAGGGAATGGCTACACCTTC. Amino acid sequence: CSARVPGNGYTF.

CDR3 sequence (DNA): TGTGCCAGCAGTTACGGCGTAGATACGCAGTATTTT. Protein: CASSYGVDTQYF. The rearrangement links TRBV6-5 to TRBJ2-3; no reliable D call. V gave up 2 bases and J gave up 5 bases, with 5 bases separating them. Germline V gives CDR1 MNHEY, CDR2 SVGAGI. The CDR3 extends over 12 amino acids.

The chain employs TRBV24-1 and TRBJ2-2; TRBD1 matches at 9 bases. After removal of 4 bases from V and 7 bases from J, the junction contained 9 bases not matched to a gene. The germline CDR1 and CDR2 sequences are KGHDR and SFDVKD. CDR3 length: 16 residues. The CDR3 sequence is CATSDTGTGFGGELFF. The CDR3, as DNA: TGTGCCACCAGTGACACCGGGACAGGGTTTGGCGGGGAGCTGTTTTTT.

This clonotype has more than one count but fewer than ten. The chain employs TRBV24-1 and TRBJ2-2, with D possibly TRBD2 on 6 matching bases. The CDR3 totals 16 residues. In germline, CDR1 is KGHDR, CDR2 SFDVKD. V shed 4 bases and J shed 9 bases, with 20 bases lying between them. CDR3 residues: CATSDSGLVLPRELFF. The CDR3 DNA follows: TGTGCCACCAGTGACTCGGGACTCGTCCTTCCCCGGGAGCTGTTTTTT.

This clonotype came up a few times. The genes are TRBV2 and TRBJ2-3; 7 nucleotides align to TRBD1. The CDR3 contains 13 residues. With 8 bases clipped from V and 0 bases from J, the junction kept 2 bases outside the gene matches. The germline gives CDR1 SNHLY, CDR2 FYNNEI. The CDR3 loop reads CASGRGSTDTQYF. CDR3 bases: TGTGCCAGCGGCAGGGGGAGCACAGATACGCAGTATTTT.

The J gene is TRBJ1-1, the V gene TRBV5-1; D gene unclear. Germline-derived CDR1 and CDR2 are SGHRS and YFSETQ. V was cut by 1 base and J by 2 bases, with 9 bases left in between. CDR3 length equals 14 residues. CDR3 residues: CASSLIGFNTEAFF. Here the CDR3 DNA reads TGCGCCAGCAGCTTGATCGGGTTTAACACTGAAGCTTTCTTT.